The clone carrying this TCR beta chain was seen a handful of times. This sample is part of a study of cytomegalovirus exposure and HLA in healthy donors. A multiplex PCR was run with 60 Vbeta primers and 13 Jbeta primers. Libraries were prepared by immunoSEQ multiplex PCR; TCRdb keeps only in-frame clonotypes and omits some of them. The sample shows 190,000 or so clones, roughly four fifths of them seen only once. The V and J ends lost 3 bases and 1 base, in that order; junction bases with no gene match: 7. The germline V gene encodes CDR1 GTSNPN and CDR2 SVGIG (reference sequence). The CDR3 has 15 amino acids.

The specimen was PBMCs. This clonotype was obtained from a woman aged 45-60 years in good health and CMV-seropositive. The chain is built from TRBV30 and TRBJ1-1, with TRBD1 matching 8 bases. Written as DNA, the CDR3 is TGTGCCTGGAGCGCAGGGGGCATCGGGAACACTGAAGCTTTCTTT. Translation: CAWSAGGIGNTEAFF.